One sample yielded the 11 T cell receptor beta chains listed below, sequenced in a study of human T cells and chemical hapten exposure. TCRdb redid the calling of the RACE reads with MiXCR, one entry per CDR3 protein. This table holds about 380,000 distinct CDR3 sequences, roughly 4.6% found once. This sample's time point: pre-sensitization, week 0. Specified treatment: therapeutic diphenylcyclopropenone sensitization with weekly scalp DPC. The starting material was whole blood, obtained in connection with sensitization to the hapten diphenylcyclopropenone (DPC). These receptors were obtained from a woman aged 45-60 years with alopecia areata. Some clones in this sample may be carry-over from other donors' samples.

This clonotype was detected only a few times. V and J are TRBV3-1 and TRBJ2-7; no reliable D call. Trimming removed 0 bases from V and 2 bases from J, with 8 bases in between. The CDR3 sequence is 14 residues long. Germline lookup yields CDR1 LGHDT and CDR2 YNNKEL (reference sequence). CDR3 loop: CASSQENSPYEQYF. The CDR3 DNA reads TGTGCCAGCAGCCAAGAAAACAGTCCCTACGAGCAGTACTTC.

This clonotype was observed many times. V gene TRBV27 combines with J gene TRBJ2-7; TRBD1 matches at 7 bases. This CDR3 has 16 residues. The V gene end was trimmed by 4 bases and the J gene end by 5 bases; junction bases not matched to a gene: 14. Per the germline V gene, CDR1 is MNHEY and CDR2 is SMNVEV (reference sequence). Here the CDR3 DNA reads TGTGCCAGCAGTTCCTCCCCAGCCCTGACAGGGCACGAGCAGTACTTC. The encoded protein is CASSSSPALTGHEQYF.

In DNA, the CDR3 is TGTGCCAGCACCCTAGGGGCGGGCACCGGGGAGCTGTTTTTT. Amino acid sequence: CASTLGAGTGELFF. The gene calls are TRBV27 and TRBJ2-2; the D gene could be TRBD1 or TRBD2 (5 bases each). The germline V and J ends were trimmed by 7 bases and 4 bases, with 13 bases remaining between them. Germline-derived CDR1 and CDR2 are MNHEY and SMNVEV (reference sequence). The CDR3 is 14 amino acids.

This chain links TRBV21-1 with TRBJ2-4; the tabulated D call, TRBD1, remains unverified against the DNA. TRBV21-1 is marked as a pseudogene. The CDR3 sequence is 16 residues long. The CDR3 region is CASSTRTNGAKNIQYF. Here the CDR3 DNA reads TGTGCCAGCAGTACCCGGACAAACGGAGCCAAAAACATTCAGTACTTC.

This clonotype was seen repeatedly, ten times or more. The CDR3 region has the DNA TGTGCCAGCAACGTAAGGACGGACGCCTATGGCTACACCTTC. This sequence encodes CASNVRTDAYGYTF. This chain joins TRBV28 and TRBJ1-2; D is unclear. This CDR3 is built from 14 residues. The V end lost 7 bases, the J end lost 4 bases, and 16 bases lay between the germline ends. Germline-derived CDR1 and CDR2 are MDHEN and SYDVKM.

The rearrangement joins TRBV7-2 to TRBJ2-7; D is undetermined. The CDR3 runs 14 residues. The germline CDR1 and CDR2 sequences are SGHTA and FQGNSA. The ends were cut back, 7 bases at V and 7 bases at J, with 20 bases in the middle. CDR3 sequence (DNA): TGTGCCAGCACCCTTTATGGAGAGCCTAGGGAGCAGTACTTC. Protein: CASTLYGEPREQYF.

This clonotype was recorded many times. J is TRBJ2-3 and V is TRBV7-9; D is undetermined. This CDR3 comprises 14 residues. Trimming cost V 0 bases and J 5 bases, with 9 bases left between them. In germline, CDR1 is SEHNR, CDR2 FQNEAQ (reference sequence). The CDR3 region has the DNA TGTGCCAGCAGCTTAGCGAACAGCGAAGATACGCAGTATTTT. Translation: CASSLANSEDTQYF.

This clonotype has more than one count but fewer than ten. The V gene is TRBV6-1, the J gene TRBJ1-5; 9 bases are shared with TRBD1. With V trimmed by 2 bases and J by 4 bases, 3 bases remained unmatched. The CDR3 is 15 amino acids. The V gene's germline CDR1 is MNHNS and CDR2 SASEGT. The CDR3, as DNA: TGTGCCAGCAGTGAATTCGGGACAGGGAATCAGCCCCAGCATTTT. This sequence encodes CASSEFGTGNQPQHF.

This clonotype showed up many times. The chain is built from TRBV29-1 and TRBJ2-3; 8 positions agree with TRBD2. In germline, CDR1 is SQVTM, CDR2 ANQGSEA. The CDR3 spans 16 residues. V trimming: 2 bases; J trimming: 4 bases; junction bases outside the gene matches: 11. CDR3 in DNA: TGCAGCGTTGAAATATTATGGGCGGGAGGAGCAGATACGCAGTATTTT. Translated: CSVEILWAGGADTQYF.

The chain carries TRBV14 and TRBJ2-2, with D uncertain. The V gene lost 2 bases and the J gene lost 5 bases, with 6 bases spanning the gap. Germline lookup yields CDR1 SGHDN and CDR2 FVKESK. The CDR3 totals 13 residues. The CDR3 spells CASSQQLTGELFF. The CDR3 nucleotides are TGTGCCAGCAGCCAACAGTTGACCGGGGAGCTGTTTTTT.

This clonotype showed up many times. The rearrangement links TRBV21-1 to TRBJ2-7; the table's D gene call, TRBD1, was not cross checked with the DNA. TRBV21-1 is annotated as a pseudogene. The CDR3 is 13 amino acids. CDR3 region: CASSTGTTYEQYF. In DNA form, the CDR3 reads TGTGCCAGCAGCACTGGGACAACCTACGAGCAGTACTTC.